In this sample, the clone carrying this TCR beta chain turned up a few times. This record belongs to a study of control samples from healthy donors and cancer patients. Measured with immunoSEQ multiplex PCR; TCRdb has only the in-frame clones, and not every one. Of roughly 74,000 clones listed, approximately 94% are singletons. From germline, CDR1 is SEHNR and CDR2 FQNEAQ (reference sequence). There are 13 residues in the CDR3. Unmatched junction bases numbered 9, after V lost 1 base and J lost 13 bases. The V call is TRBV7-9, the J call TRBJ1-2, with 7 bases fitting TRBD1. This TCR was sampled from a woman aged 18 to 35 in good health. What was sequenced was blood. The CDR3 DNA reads TGTGCCAGCAGCTTAGTAACTCAACAGGGGATCACCTTC. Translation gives CASSLVTQQGITF.